The 9 T cell receptor beta chains listed next were all sequenced from one sample in a study of blood T cell repertoires in COVID-19 (dated by TCRdb to about 2020). Library preparation was by the immunoSEQ multiplex PCR assay. In its TCRdb copy, this immuneACCESS table keeps in-frame sequences only and misses some clones. Where compared with another copy, unresolved V genes explain less than half of these, and the others have no known cause. In this sample the table shows about 300,000 clones, approximately 90% of which occur a single time. 5.5% to 8.5% of the sample lies in the top ten. The source material was peripheral blood. The receptors come from a woman aged 30 to 39 who had recovered from COVID-19.

This CDR3 reads CASSPSPGNTGELFF. DNA for the CDR3: TGTGCCAGCAGCCCATCCCCGGGGAACACCGGGGAGCTGTTTTTT. The chain joins TRBV4-2 to TRBJ2-2; D unclear. CDR1 LGHNA and CDR2 YNFKEQ come from the germline V gene. Trimming took 4 bases from V and 1 from J, leaving 10 bases between them. This CDR3 spans 15 amino acids.

This chain joins TRBV6-5 and TRBJ2-7, with 8 bases that match TRBD1. The CDR3 contains 13 residues. Germline assignment: CDR1 MNHEY and CDR2 SVGAGI. Trimming removed 8 bases from V and 3 bases from J; junction bases left unmatched: 6. In nucleotides, the CDR3 is TGTGCCAGCTGGAACAGGGGGAACTACGAGCAGTACTTC. The encoded protein is CASWNRGNYEQYF.

This chain links TRBV5-8 with TRBJ1-1, with D maybe TRBD1 (5 bases). Trimming shortened V by 9 bases and J by 6 bases, and 18 bases separated the two germline ends. Germline CDR1 SGHTS, CDR2 YDEGEE. The CDR3 consists of 13 residues. The chain's CDR3 is CAITDRTAAEAFF. The CDR3 DNA sequence: TGTGCCATTACAGACAGAACGGCCGCTGAAGCTTTCTTT.

This chain uses TRBV6-2 or TRBV6-3 with TRBJ2-7, with 10 bases fitting TRBD2. The CDR3 is 16 residues long. Trimming cost V 5 bases and J 4 bases; bases outside gene matches: 11. Germline V lookup: CDR1 MNHEY, CDR2 SVGEGT. The CDR3 nucleotides are TGTGCCAGCAGTCCCCCCCGAGCGGGGGGGGCATACGAGCAGTACTTC. Translating it yields CASSPPRAGGAYEQYF.

This clone was observed once. The chain recombines TRBV7-2 with TRBJ2-3; TRBD2 might be the D (5 bases). The germline gives CDR1 SGHTA, CDR2 FQGNSA. The germline V and J ends were trimmed by 5 bases and 6 bases, with 15 bases remaining between them. The CDR3 extends over 14 amino acids. CDR3 sequence: CASSPDSAPDTQYF. The CDR3 coding sequence is TGTGCCAGCAGCCCGGACTCTGCACCGGATACGCAGTATTTT.

The chain has TRBV5-4 and TRBJ1-1, with D possibly being TRBD1 (6 bases). Between the trimmed V and J ends, which lost 4 bases and 4 bases, there was a span of 23 bases. The germline V gene encodes CDR1 SGHNT and CDR2 YYREEE (reference sequence). This CDR3 region has 17 residues. The CDR3 region has the DNA TGTGCCAGCAGCCACGACCCTTTACAGGGACGCGTCACTGAAGCTTTCTTT. This codes for CASSHDPLQGRVTEAFF.

The chain joins TRBV4-1 to TRBJ1-2; D uncertain. The CDR3 spans 15 residues. Trimming shortened V by 0 bases and J by 8 bases, and 16 bases separated the two germline ends. CDR1 MGHRA and CDR2 YSYEKL come from the germline V gene. The DNA for the CDR3 is TGCGCCAGCAGCCAAGATGGGCCCGGCCGGGGAGGCTACACCTTC. Translating gives CASSQDGPGRGGYTF.

This rearrangement joins TRBV6-2 or TRBV6-3 to TRBJ1-4, with D possibly being TRBD1 (6 bases). CDR1 is MNHEY and CDR2 is SVGEGT in the germline V gene. CDR3 length equals 13 residues. The V end lost 0 bases, the J end lost 11 bases, and 10 bases lay between the germline ends. The CDR3 sequence is CASSYSVTGKLFF. CDR3 nucleotides: TGTGCCAGCAGTTACTCGGTTACAGGGAAACTGTTTTTT.

The CDR3 DNA is TGTGCCAGCAGCTTTGGAGGGGCGGCGAACACCGGGGAGCTGTTTTTT. Its translation is CASSFGGAANTGELFF. The chain couples TRBV11-2 to TRBJ2-2; maybe TRBD2 (6 bases). This CDR3 comprises 16 residues. Germline CDR1 is SGHAT and CDR2 is FQNNGV. Trimming took off 3 bases at V and 0 bases at J, with 11 bases between the two ends.